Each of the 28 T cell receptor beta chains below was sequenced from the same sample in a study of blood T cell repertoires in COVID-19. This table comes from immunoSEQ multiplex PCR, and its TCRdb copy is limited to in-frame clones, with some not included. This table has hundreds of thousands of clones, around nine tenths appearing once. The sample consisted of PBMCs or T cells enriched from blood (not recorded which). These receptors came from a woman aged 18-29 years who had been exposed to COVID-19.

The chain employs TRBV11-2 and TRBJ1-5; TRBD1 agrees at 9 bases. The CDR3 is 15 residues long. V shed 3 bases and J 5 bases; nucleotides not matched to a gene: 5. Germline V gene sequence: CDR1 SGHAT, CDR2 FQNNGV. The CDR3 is CASSFGTGLDQPQHF. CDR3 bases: TGTGCCAGCAGCTTCGGGACAGGGTTAGATCAGCCCCAGCATTTT. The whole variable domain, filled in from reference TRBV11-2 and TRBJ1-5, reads EAGVAQSPRYKIIEKRQSVAFWCNPISGHATLYWYQQILGQGPKLLIQFQNNGVVDDSQLPKDRFSAERLKGVDSTLKIQPAKLEDSAVYLCASSFGTGLDQPQHFGDGTRLSIL.

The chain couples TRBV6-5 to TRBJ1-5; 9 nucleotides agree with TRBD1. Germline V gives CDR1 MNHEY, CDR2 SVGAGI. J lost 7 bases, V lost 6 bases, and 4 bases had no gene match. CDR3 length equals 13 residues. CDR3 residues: CASRRDRVQPQHF. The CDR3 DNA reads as TGTGCCAGCAGGCGGGACAGGGTCCAGCCCCAGCATTTT.

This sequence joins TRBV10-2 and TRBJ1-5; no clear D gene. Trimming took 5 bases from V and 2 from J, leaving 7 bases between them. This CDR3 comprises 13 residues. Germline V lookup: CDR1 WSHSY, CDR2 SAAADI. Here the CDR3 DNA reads TGCGCCAGCAGTAACGGGGGCAATCAGCCCCAGCATTTT. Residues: CASSNGGNQPQHF.

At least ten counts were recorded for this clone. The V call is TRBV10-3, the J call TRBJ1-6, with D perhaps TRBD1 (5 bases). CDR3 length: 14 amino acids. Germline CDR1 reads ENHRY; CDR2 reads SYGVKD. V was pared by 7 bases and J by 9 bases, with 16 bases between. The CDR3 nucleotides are TGTGCCATCACCTCGCTCCCGGGGGTTTCACCCCTCCACTTT. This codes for CAITSLPGVSPLHF.

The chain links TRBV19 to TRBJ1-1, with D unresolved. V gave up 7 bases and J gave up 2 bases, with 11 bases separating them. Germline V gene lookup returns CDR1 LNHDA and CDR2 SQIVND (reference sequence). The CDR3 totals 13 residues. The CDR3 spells CASKTTRNTEAFF. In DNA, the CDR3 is TGTGCCAGTAAAACGACAAGAAACACTGAAGCTTTCTTT.

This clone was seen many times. The CDR3 here is CASSLEVAGAYNEQFF. In nucleotides, the CDR3 is TGTGCCAGCAGCTTAGAGGTAGCGGGGGCCTACAATGAGCAGTTCTTC. The rearrangement links TRBV7-8 to TRBJ2-1, with 9 bases lining up with TRBD2. Per the germline V gene, CDR1 is SGHVS and CDR2 is FQNEAQ. The CDR3 is made up of 16 amino acids. J gave up 2 bases and V 1 base, and 3 bases lay outside the gene matches. Looking up the rest from reference TRBV7-8 and TRBJ2-1 gives the full variable domain: GAGVSQSPRYKVAKRGQDVALRCDPISGHVSLFWYQQALGQGPEFLTYFQNEAQLDKSGLPSDRFFAERPEGSVSTLKIQRTQQEDSAVYLCASSLEVAGAYNEQFFGPGTRLTVL.

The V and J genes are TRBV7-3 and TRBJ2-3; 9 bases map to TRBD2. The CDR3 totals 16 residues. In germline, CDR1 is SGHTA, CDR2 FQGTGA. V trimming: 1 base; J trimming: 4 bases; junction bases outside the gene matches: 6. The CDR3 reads CASSLMPAGGADTQYF. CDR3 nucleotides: TGTGCCAGCAGCTTAATGCCAGCGGGGGGTGCAGATACGCAGTATTTT. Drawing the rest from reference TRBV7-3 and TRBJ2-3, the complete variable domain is GAGVSQTPSNKVTEKGKYVELRCDPISGHTALYWYRQSLGQGPEFLIYFQGTGAADDSGLPNDRFFAVRPEGSVSTLKIQRTERGDSAVYLCASSLMPAGGADTQYFGPGTRLTVL.

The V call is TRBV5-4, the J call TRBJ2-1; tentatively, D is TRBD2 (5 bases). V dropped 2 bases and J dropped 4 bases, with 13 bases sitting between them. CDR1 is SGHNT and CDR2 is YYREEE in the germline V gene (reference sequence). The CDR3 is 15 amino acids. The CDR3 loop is CASSFGIGNYNEQFF. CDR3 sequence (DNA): TGTGCCAGCAGCTTCGGAATCGGGAATTACAATGAGCAGTTCTTC.

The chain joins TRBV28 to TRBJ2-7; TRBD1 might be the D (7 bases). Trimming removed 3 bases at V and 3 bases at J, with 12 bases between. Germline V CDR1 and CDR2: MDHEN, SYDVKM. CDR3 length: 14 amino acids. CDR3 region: CASSFGGGGYEQYF. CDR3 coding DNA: TGTGCCAGCAGTTTCGGAGGGGGCGGCTACGAGCAGTACTTC.

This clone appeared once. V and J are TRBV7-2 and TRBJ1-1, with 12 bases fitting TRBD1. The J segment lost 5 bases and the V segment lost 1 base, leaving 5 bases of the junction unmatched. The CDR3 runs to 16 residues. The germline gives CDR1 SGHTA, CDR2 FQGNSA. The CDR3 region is CASSLGGTGGRTEAFF. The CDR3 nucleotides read TGTGCCAGCAGCTTAGGAGGGACAGGGGGCAGGACTGAAGCTTTCTTT.

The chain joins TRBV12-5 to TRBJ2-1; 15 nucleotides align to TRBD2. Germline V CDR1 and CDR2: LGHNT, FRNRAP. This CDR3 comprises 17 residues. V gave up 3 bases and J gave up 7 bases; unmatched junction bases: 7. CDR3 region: CASGFRTSGGATNEQFF. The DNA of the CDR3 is TGTGCTAGTGGTTTCAGGACTAGCGGGGGGGCTACTAATGAGCAGTTCTTC.

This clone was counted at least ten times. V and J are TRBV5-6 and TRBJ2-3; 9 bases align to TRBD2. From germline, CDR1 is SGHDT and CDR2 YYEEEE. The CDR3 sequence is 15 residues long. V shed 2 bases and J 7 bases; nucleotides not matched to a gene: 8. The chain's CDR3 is CASSFSGGVSYTQYF. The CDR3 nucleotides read TGTGCCAGCAGCTTTAGCGGGGGCGTATCGTATACGCAGTATTTT.

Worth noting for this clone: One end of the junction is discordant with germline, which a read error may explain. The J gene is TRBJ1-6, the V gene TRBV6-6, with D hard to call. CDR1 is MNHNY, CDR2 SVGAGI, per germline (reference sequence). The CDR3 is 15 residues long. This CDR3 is CASTVLSSYNLPLHF. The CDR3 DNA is TGTGCCAGCACCGTCTTGAGCTCCTATAATTTACCCCTCCACTTT.

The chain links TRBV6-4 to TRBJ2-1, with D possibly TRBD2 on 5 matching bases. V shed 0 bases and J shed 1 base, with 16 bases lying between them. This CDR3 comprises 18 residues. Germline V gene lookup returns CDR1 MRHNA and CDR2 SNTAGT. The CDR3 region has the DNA TGTGCCAGCAGTGACTCCGTGTATGCGCGGGCTTCCTACAATGAGCAGTTCTTC. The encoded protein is CASSDSVYARASYNEQFF.

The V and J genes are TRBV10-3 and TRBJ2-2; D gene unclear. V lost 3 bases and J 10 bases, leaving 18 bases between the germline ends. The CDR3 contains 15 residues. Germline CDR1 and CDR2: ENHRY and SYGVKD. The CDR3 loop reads CAISDSTGEQEELFF. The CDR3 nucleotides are TGTGCCATCAGTGATAGTACCGGTGAGCAAGAGGAGCTGTTTTTT.

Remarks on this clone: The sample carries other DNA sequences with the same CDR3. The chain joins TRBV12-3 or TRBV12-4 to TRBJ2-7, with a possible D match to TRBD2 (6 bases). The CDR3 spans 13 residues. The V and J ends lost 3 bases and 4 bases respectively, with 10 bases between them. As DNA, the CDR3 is TGTGCCAGCAGTTTCCGAGGGAGGTACGAGCAGTACTTC. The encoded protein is CASSFRGRYEQYF.

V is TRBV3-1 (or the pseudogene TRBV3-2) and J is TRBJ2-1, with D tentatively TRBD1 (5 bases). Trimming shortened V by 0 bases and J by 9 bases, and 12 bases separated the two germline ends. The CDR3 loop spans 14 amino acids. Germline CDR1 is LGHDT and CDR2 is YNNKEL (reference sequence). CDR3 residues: CASSQDRVSIEQFF. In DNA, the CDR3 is TGTGCCAGCAGCCAAGACAGGGTCAGTATTGAGCAGTTCTTC.

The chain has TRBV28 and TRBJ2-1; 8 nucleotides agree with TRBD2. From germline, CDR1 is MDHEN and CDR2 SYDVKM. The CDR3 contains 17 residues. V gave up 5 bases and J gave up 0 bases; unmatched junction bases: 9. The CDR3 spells CASSDSRTSPSYNEQFF. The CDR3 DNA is TGTGCCAGCAGTGACTCTAGGACTAGCCCCTCCTACAATGAGCAGTTCTTC. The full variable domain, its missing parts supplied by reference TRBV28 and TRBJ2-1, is DVKVTQSSRYLVKRTGEKVFLECVQDMDHENMFWYRQDPGLGLRLIYFSYDVKMKEKGDIPEGYSVSREKKERFSLILESASTNQTSMYLCASSDSRTSPSYNEQFFGPGTRLTVL.

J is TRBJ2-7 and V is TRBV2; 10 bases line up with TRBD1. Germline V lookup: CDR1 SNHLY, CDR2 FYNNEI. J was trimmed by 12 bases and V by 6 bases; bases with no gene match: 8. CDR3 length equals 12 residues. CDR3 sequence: CASRGGQGFRYF. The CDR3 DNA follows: TGTGCCAGCAGGGGGGGACAGGGGTTTAGGTACTTC.

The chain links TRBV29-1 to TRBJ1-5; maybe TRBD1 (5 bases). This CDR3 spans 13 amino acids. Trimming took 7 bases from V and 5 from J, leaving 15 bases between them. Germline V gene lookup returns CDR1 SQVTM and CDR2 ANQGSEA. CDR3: CSARGGFDQPQHF. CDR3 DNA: TGCAGCGCCCGTGGGGGGTTCGATCAGCCCCAGCATTTT.

The CDR3 region has the DNA TGTGCCAGCAGCCAGGGAATAGGGGGACAGCCCCAGCATTTT. Its translation is CASSQGIGGQPQHF. The chain links TRBV3-1 (or the pseudogene TRBV3-2) to TRBJ1-5; TRBD1 is a possible D gene (6 bases). The CDR3 is made up of 14 amino acids. Germline V gene data show CDR1 as LGHDT and CDR2 as YNNKEL (reference sequence). The V end was cut by 3 bases, the J end by 7 bases, with 13 bases between.

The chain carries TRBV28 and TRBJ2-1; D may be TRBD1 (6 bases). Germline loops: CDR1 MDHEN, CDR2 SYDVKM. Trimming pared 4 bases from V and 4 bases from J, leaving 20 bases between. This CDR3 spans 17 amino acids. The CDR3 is CASSSPTGSALYNEQFF. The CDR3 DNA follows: TGTGCCAGCAGTTCCCCGACAGGTTCAGCTCTGTACAATGAGCAGTTCTTC.

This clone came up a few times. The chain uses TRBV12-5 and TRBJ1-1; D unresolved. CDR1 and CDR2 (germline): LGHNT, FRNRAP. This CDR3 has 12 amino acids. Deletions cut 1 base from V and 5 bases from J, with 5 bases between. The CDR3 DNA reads TGTGCTAGTGGTTTGGGTCGGACTGAAGCTTTCTTT. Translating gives CASGLGRTEAFF.

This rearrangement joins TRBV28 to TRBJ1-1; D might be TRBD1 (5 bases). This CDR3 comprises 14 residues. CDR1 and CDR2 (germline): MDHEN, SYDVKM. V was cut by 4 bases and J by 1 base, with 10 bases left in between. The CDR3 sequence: CASSWMGGNTEAFF. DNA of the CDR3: TGTGCCAGCAGTTGGATGGGGGGGAACACTGAAGCTTTCTTT.

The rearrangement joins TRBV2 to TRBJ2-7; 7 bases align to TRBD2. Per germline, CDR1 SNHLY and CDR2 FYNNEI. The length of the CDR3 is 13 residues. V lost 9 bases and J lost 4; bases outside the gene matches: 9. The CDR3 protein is CARREPQSYEQYF. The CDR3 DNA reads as TGTGCCAGGCGGGAGCCCCAGTCGTACGAGCAGTACTTC.

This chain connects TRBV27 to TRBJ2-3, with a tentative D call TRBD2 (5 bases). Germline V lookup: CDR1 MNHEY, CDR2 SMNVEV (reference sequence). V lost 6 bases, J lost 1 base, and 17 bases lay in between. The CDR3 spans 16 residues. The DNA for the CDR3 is TGTGCCAGCAGCTCATTTAGCGAGAGAGGCACAGATACGCAGTATTTT. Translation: CASSSFSERGTDTQYF.

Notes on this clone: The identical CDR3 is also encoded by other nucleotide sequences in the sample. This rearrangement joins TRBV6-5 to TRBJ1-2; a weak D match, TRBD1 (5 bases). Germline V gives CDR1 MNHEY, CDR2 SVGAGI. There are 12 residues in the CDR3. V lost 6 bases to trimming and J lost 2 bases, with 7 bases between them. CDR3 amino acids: CASSQGNYGYTF. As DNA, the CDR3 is TGTGCCAGCAGCCAGGGAAACTATGGCTACACCTTC.

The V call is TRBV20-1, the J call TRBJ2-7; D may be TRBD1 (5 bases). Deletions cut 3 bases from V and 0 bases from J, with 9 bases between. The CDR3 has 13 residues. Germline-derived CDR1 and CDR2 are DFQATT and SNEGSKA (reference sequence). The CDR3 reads CSASRDSSYEQYF. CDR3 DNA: TGCAGTGCTAGTCGCGACAGCTCCTACGAGCAGTACTTC.